This TCR beta chain was identified in a study of shared clonotypes between healthy human individuals. In regard to this clone: No antigen is known for it.

CD8 cells regarded as naive lacked CD45RO, were positively chosen for CCR7, and omitted terminally differentiated effector memory CD45RA+ cells. Regarding the study as a whole: All-four-donor shared clonotypes had higher generation probabilities than non-shared clonotypes did. Generally, naive subsets came out with larger estimated richness than memory subsets.

In the original workflow: ImmunoSEQ junction-only sequences lacked quality scores, so their filtering differed. Only in-frame clones appear in the TCRdb table, and some are missing; sequencing was by immunoSEQ multiplex PCR. V, J and clone size are those of that table, while D and trimming were read from the DNA. The sample comprises about 2,200,000 clones, more than 85% of which are singletons, and 1.7% rests with the top ten. Sequencing used naive CD8+ T cells from PBMCs. The receptor was isolated from a man between 18 and 35 years old in good health. Some clones in this sample may be carry-over from other donors' samples.

Here the CDR3 reads CASSSRTGTSGRSETQYF. The CDR3 DNA reads TGTGCCAGCAGTTCGAGAACCGGGACTAGCGGGAGGTCAGAGACCCAGTACTTC. The chain links TRBV28 to TRBJ2-5, with 15 bases matching TRBD2. The length of the CDR3 is 18 residues. CDR1 is MDHEN, CDR2 SYDVKM, per germline. V gave up 4 bases and J gave up 4 bases; unmatched junction bases: 10.